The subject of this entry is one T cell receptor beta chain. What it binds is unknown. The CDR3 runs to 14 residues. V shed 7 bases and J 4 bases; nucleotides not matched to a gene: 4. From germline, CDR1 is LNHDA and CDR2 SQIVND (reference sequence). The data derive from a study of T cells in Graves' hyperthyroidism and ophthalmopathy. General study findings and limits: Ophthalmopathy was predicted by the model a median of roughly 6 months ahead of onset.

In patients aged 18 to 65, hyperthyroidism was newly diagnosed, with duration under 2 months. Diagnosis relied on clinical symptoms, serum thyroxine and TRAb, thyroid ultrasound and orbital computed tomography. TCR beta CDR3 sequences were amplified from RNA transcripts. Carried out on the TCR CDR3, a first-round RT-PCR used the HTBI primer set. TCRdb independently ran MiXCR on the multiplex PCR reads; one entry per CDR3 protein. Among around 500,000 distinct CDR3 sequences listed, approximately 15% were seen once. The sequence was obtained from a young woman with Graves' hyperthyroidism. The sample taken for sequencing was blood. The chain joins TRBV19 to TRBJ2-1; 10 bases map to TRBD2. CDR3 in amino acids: CASKTSGTYNEQFF. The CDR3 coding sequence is TGTGCCAGTAAAACTAGCGGGACGTACAATGAGCAGTTCTTC.